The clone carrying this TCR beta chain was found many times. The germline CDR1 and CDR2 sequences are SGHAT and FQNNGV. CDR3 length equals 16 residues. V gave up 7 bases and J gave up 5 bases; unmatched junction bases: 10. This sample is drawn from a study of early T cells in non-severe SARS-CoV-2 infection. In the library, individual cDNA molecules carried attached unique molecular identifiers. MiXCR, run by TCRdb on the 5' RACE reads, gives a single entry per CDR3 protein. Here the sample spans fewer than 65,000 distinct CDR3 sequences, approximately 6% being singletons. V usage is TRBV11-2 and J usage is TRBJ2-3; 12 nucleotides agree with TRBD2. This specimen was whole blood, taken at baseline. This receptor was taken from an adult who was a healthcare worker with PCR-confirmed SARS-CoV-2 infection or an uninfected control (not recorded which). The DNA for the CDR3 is TGTGCCAGCACCGACCCTACGGGACTAGCGGGAGATACGCAGTATTTT. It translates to CASTDPTGLAGDTQYF.